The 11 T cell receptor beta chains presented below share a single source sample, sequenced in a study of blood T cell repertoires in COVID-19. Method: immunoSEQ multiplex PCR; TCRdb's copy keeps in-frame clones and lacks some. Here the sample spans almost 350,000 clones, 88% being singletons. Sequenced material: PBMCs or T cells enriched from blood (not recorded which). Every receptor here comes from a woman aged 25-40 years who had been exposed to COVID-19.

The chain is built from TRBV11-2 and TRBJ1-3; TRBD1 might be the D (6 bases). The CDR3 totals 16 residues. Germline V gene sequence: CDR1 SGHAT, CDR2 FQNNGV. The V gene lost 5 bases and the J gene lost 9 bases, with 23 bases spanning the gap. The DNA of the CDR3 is TGTGCCAGCAGCCTAGCTAACAGGGCCCCTGAAAGCACCATATATTTT. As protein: CASSLANRAPESTIYF. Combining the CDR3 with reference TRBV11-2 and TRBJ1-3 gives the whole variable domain EAGVAQSPRYKIIEKRQSVAFWCNPISGHATLYWYQQILGQGPKLLIQFQNNGVVDDSQLPKDRFSAERLKGVDSTLKIQPAKLEDSAVYLCASSLANRAPESTIYFGEGSWLTVV.

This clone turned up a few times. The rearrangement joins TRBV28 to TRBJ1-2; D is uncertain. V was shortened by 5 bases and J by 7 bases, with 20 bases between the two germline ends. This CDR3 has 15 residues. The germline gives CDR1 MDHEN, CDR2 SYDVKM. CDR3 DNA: TGTGCCAGCAGTCCTACTGACTACCTCAAGTTTGGCTACACCTTC. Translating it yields CASSPTDYLKFGYTF.

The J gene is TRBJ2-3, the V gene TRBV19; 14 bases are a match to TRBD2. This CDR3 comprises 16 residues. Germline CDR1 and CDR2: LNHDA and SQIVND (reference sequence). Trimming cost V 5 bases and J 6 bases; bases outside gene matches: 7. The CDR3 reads CASSPRLAGGDDTQYF. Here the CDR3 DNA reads TGTGCCAGTAGTCCGCGACTAGCGGGAGGGGACGATACGCAGTATTTT.

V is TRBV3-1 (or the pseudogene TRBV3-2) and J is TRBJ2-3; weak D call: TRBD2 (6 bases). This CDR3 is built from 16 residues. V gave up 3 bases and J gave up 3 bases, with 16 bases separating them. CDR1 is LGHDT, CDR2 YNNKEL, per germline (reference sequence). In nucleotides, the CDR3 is TGTGCCAGCAGCCATCGGCGGGGCGTGGGAACAGATACGCAGTATTTT. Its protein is CASSHRRGVGTDTQYF.

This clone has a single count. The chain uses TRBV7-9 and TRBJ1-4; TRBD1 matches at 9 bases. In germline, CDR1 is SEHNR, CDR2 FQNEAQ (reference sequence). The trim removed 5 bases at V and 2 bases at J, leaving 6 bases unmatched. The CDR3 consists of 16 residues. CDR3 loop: CASSPEGTGTNEKLFF. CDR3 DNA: TGTGCCAGCAGCCCCGAGGGGACAGGGACTAATGAAAAACTGTTTTTT.

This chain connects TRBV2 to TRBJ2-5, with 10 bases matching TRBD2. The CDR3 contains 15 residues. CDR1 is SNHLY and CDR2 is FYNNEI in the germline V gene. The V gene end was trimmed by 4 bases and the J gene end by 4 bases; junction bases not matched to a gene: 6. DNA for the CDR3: TGTGCCAGCAGTGTGGGGCTAGCGGGAGTAGAGACCCAGTACTTC. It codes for CASSVGLAGVETQYF.

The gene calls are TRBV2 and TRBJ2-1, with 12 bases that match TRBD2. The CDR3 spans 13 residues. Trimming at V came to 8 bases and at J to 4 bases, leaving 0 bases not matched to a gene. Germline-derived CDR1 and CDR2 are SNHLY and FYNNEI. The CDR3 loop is CASGTSGYNEQFF. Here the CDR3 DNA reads TGTGCCAGCGGGACTAGCGGGTACAATGAGCAGTTCTTC.

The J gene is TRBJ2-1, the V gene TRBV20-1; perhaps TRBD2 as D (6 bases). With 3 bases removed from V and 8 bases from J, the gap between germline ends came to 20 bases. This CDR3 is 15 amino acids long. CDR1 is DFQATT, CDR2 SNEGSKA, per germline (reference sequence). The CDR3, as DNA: TGCAGTGCTAGTCCCCCAGACTTCTGGGGGGATGAGCAGTTCTTC. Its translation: CSASPPDFWGDEQFF.

The DNA for the CDR3 is TGCAGCGTTGACCACTCCGACAAGATTAACTATGGCTACACCTTC. It yields the protein CSVDHSDKINYGYTF. The gene calls are TRBV29-1 and TRBJ1-2; D uncertain. The CDR3 loop spans 15 amino acids. Per the germline V gene, CDR1 is SQVTM and CDR2 is ANQGSEA. V lost 3 bases to trimming and J lost 1 base, with 15 bases between them. Full variable domain (outside the CDR3, taken from reference TRBV29-1 and TRBJ1-2): SAVISQKPSRDICQRGTSLTIQCQVDSQVTMMFWYRQQPGQSLTLIATANQGSEATYESGFVIDKFPISRPNLTFSTLTVSNMSPEDSSIYLCSVDHSDKINYGYTFGSGTRLTVV.

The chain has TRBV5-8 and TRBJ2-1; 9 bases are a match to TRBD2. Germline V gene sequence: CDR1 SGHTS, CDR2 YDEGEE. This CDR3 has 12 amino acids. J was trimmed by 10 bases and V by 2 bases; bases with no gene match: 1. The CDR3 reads CASSFLAGEQFF. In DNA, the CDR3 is TGTGCCAGCAGCTTTCTAGCGGGGGAGCAGTTCTTC.

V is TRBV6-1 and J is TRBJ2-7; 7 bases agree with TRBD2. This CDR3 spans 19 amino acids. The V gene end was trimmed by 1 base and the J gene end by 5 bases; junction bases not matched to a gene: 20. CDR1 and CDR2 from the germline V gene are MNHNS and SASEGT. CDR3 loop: CASSEVGGGTHRPPNEQYF. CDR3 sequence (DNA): TGTGCCAGCAGTGAAGTGGGGGGAGGGACCCACCGACCACCGAACGAGCAGTACTTC.